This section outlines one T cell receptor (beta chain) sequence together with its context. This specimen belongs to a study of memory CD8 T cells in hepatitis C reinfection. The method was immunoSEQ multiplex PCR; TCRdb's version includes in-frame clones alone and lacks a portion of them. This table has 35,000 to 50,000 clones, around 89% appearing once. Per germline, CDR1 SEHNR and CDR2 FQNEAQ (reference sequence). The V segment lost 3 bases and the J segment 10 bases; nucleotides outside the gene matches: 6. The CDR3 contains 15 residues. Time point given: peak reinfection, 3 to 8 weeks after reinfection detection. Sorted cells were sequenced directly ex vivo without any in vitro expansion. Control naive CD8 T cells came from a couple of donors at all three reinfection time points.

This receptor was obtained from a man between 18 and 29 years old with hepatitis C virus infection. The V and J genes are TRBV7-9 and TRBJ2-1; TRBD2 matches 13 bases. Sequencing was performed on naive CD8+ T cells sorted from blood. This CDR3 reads CASSFTSGGAQEQFF. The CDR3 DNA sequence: TGTGCCAGCAGCTTTACTAGCGGGGGGGCACAGGAGCAGTTCTTC.